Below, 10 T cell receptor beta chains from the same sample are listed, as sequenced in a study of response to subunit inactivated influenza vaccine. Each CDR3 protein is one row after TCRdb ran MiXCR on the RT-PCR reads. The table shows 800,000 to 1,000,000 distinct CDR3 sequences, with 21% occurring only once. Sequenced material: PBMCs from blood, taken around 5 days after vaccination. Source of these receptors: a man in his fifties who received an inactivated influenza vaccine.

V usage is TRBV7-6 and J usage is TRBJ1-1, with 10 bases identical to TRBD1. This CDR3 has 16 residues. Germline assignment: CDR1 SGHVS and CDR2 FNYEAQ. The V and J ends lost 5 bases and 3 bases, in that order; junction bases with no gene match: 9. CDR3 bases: TGTGCCAGCAGCCCCCGTCGGACAGGGGGGGACACTGAAGCTTTCTTT. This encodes CASSPRRTGGDTEAFF.

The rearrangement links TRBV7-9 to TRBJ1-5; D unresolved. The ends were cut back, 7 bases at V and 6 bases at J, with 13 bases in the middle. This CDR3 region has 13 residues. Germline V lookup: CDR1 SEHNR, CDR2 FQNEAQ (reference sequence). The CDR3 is CASNEGPSQPQHF. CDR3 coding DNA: TGTGCCAGCAACGAAGGGCCGAGTCAGCCCCAGCATTTT. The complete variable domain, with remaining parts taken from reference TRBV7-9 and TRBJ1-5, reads DTGVSQNPRHKITKRGQNVTFRCDPISEHNRLYWYRQTLGQGPEFLTYFQNEAQLEKSRLLSDRFSAERPKGSFSTLEIQRTEQGDSAMYLCASNEGPSQPQHFGDGTRLSIL.

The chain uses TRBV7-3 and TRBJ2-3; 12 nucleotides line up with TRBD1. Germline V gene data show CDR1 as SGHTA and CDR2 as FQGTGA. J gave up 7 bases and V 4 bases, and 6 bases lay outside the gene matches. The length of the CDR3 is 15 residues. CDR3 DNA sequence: TGTGCCAGCAGCTCCGGGACAGGGGGCGTAAATACGCAGTATTTT. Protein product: CASSSGTGGVNTQYF.

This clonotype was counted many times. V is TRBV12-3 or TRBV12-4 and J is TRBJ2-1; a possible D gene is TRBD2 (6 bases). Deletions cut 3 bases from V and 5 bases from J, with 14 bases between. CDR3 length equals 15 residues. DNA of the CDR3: TGTGCCAGCAGTTTTACCGGGAGTGTAAACAATGAGCAGTTCTTC. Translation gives CASSFTGSVNNEQFF.

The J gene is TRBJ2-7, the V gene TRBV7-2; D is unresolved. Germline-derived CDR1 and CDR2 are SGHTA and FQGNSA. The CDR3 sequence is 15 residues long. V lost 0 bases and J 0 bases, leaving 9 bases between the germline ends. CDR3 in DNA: TGTGCCAGCAGCTTAGCGCGGCACCTCTCCTACGAGCAGTACTTC. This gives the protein CASSLARHLSYEQYF.

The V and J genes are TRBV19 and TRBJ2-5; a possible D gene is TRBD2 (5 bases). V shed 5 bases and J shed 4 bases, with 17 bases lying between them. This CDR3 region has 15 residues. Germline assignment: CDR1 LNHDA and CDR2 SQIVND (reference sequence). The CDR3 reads CASSLPLGGLETQYF. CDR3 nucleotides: TGTGCCAGTAGTCTCCCTTTGGGCGGGCTAGAGACCCAGTACTTC.

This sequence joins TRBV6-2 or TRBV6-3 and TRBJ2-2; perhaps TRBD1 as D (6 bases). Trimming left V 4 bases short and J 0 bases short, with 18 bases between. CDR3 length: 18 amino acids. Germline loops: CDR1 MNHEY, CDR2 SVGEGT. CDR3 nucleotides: TGTGCCAGCAGTTCCTACCTTACAGGGCCTCCGAACACCGGGGAGCTGTTTTTT. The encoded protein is CASSSYLTGPPNTGELFF.

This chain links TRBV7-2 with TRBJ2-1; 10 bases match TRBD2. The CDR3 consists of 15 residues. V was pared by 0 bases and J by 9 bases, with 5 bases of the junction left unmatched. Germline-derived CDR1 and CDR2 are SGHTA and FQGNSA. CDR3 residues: CASSLASRTSGEQFF. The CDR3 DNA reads TGTGCCAGCAGCTTAGCGAGTCGGACTAGCGGTGAGCAGTTCTTC.

CDR3 DNA sequence: TGTGCCAGCAGCTACGGGACAGATAGCAATCAGCCCCAGCATTTT. This codes for CASSYGTDSNQPQHF. V is TRBV7-2 and J is TRBJ1-5, with TRBD1 matching over 7 bases. CDR1 and CDR2 (germline): SGHTA, FQGNSA. CDR3 length equals 15 residues. J gave up 0 bases and V 4 bases, and 3 bases lay outside the gene matches.

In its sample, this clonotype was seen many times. CDR3 nucleotide sequence: TGTGCCAGCAGCTCCCGGGACAGGGGGTTTAACAATGAGCAGTTCTTC. Its protein is CASSSRDRGFNNEQFF. The rearrangement uses TRBV7-9 and TRBJ2-1, with TRBD1 identical over 11 bases. The germline gives CDR1 SEHNR, CDR2 FQNEAQ (reference sequence). This CDR3 is built from 16 residues. V dropped 4 bases and J dropped 5; count of bases not matched to a gene: 7.